This TCR beta chain was captured in a study of cytomegalovirus exposure and HLA in healthy donors. Findings of the study overall: Association of fewer than 20,000 TCR beta sequences with HLA alleles was found at 0.05 false discovery rate in a later analysis. Later analysis associated a missense DCLRE1C variant with TCR beta V- and J-gene trimming.

The CDR3 has 14 residues. Unmatched junction bases numbered 6, after V lost 5 bases and J lost 2 bases. CDR1 is MNHEY and CDR2 is SVGAGI in the germline V gene. With respect to this clone: Its antigen remains unidentified.

The PCR contained 60 Vbeta and 13 Jbeta primers. Only in-frame clones appear in the TCRdb table, and some are missing; sequencing was by immunoSEQ multiplex PCR. This repertoire shows 120,000 to 150,000 clones, approximately 78% found once; its top ten account for roughly 5.6%. This TCR came from a woman between 40 and 55 years old in good health and CMV-seropositive. This sequence joins TRBV6-5 and TRBJ2-7, with 7 bases that match TRBD2. The sequenced material came from PBMCs. The CDR3 spells CASSPIGGTYEQYF. The CDR3 DNA follows: TGTGCCAGCAGTCCTATCGGGGGGACCTACGAGCAGTACTTC.